The 16 T cell receptor beta chains below were found in one sample sequenced in a study of CD8+ T cells in alopecia areata (dated by TCRdb to 2017 to 2018). Receptor amplification or capture employed the immunoSEQ multiplex PCR assay. To provide template for TCR sequencing, every sample had RNA extracted and reverse transcribed into cDNA. Not all clones reach the TCRdb copy of this immuneACCESS table, which keeps in-frame sequences only. Checked studies attribute under half of the gap to unresolved V genes and leave the rest unexplained. The sample includes about 210,000 clones, with 40% to 45% observed a single time. The ten largest clones take up over 2% of the sample. What this sample's treatment or condition label stands for: oral pan-JAK inhibitor, 5-10 mg twice daily. The sequenced sample was CD4+ T cells sorted from blood, obtained at approximately week 36, from a patient treated with tofacitinib. The receptors here all came from a human donor with alopecia areata.

This rearrangement joins TRBV30 to TRBJ2-4; D is perhaps TRBD2 (6 bases). The CDR3 loop spans 12 amino acids. The V gene lost 5 bases and the J gene lost 2 bases, with 7 bases spanning the gap. CDR1 and CDR2 (germline): GTSNPN, SVGIG (reference sequence). CDR3 loop: CAWREPKNIQYF. The CDR3 coding sequence is TGTGCCTGGCGGGAGCCCAAAAACATTCAGTACTTC. The full variable domain, rest sourced from reference TRBV30 and TRBJ2-4, is SQTIHQWPATLVQPVGSPLSLECTVEGTSNPNLYWYRQAAGRGLQLLFYSVGIGQISSEVPQNLSASRPQDRQFILSSKKLLLSDSGFYLCAWREPKNIQYFGAGTRLSVL.

This clone was seen only a few times. The chain joins TRBV5-1 to TRBJ2-7; D remains unclear. From germline, CDR1 is SGHRS and CDR2 YFSETQ. There are 14 residues in the CDR3. V gave up 2 bases and J gave up 3 bases, with 12 bases separating them. CDR3 residues: CASSLVPTRYEQYF. The CDR3 DNA reads as TGCGCCAGCAGCTTAGTGCCCACCCGCTACGAGCAGTACTTC.

This clone was seen only a few times. Distinct nucleotide sequences in the sample also encode this CDR3. The chain joins TRBV29-1 to TRBJ2-5; D perhaps matches TRBD2 (5 bases). The germline V gene has CDR1 SQVTM and CDR2 ANQGSEA. Trimming stripped 3 bases from V and 5 bases from J, with 13 bases between. CDR3 length: 13 residues. CDR3 DNA sequence: TGCAGCGTTGAGGTCGCAAGAGGGGAGACCCAGTACTTC. Residues: CSVEVARGETQYF.

This clone was counted between two and nine times. This sequence joins TRBV29-1 and TRBJ2-1; D gene uncertain. Trimming stripped 0 bases from V and 0 bases from J, with 9 bases between. Germline CDR1 is SQVTM and CDR2 is ANQGSEA. This CDR3 is 15 amino acids long. The CDR3 loop is CSVEEPKSSYNEQFF. In DNA, the CDR3 is TGCAGCGTTGAAGAACCAAAGAGCTCCTACAATGAGCAGTTCTTC.

This clone was observed a few times. This chain uses TRBV14 with TRBJ2-1; 7 bases match TRBD1. The CDR3 is made up of 15 amino acids. The trim removed 1 base at V and 0 bases at J, leaving 0 bases unmatched. Per the germline V gene, CDR1 is SGHDN and CDR2 is FVKESK. CDR3 sequence reads: CASSQGDSSYNEQFF. In nucleotides, the CDR3 is TGTGCCAGCAGCCAAGGGGACAGCTCCTACAATGAGCAGTTCTTC.

A word on this clone: Other nucleotide sequences from this sample produce the same CDR3. The chain employs TRBV28 and TRBJ1-4; D ambiguous. Trimming took 4 bases from V and 0 from J, leaving 9 bases between them. The CDR3 is 15 amino acids. Germline lookup yields CDR1 MDHEN and CDR2 SYDVKM. This CDR3 is CASSSPLATNEKLFF. The CDR3 nucleotides are TGTGCCAGCAGTTCCCCACTTGCAACTAATGAAAAACTGTTTTTT. The full variable domain, its missing parts supplied by reference TRBV28 and TRBJ1-4, is DVKVTQSSRYLVKRTGEKVFLECVQDMDHENMFWYRQDPGLGLRLIYFSYDVKMKEKGDIPEGYSVSREKKERFSLILESASTNQTSMYLCASSSPLATNEKLFFGSGTQLSVL.

In its sample, this clone is medium-sized (0.01 to 0.1%). The V gene is TRBV21-1, the J gene TRBJ1-5; TRBD1 was called by the table and not checked on the DNA. TRBV21-1 is a listed pseudogene. This CDR3 comprises 15 residues. The CDR3 sequence: CASSKWTAFGQPQHF. CDR3 DNA: TGTGCCAGCAGCAAATGGACAGCCTTTGGGCAGCCCCAGCATTTT.

A remark on this clone: This same CDR3 is encoded by further DNA sequences in the sample. The rearrangement joins TRBV30 to TRBJ2-5; no clear D gene. Germline CDR1 GTSNPN, CDR2 SVGIG (reference sequence). V was trimmed by 0 bases and J by 5 bases, leaving 4 bases between them. This CDR3 spans 11 amino acids. In DNA form, the CDR3 reads TGTGCCTGGAGTGTAACGGAGACCCAGTACTTC. This sequence encodes CAWSVTETQYF.

The genes are TRBV2 and TRBJ2-7; 13 bases are a match to TRBD2. J was trimmed by 1 base and V by 6 bases; bases with no gene match: 6. Germline values: CDR1 SNHLY, CDR2 FYNNEI. The CDR3 has 16 amino acids. The CDR3 spells CASSLPTSGRSYEQYF. The CDR3 DNA reads as TGTGCCAGCAGCCTCCCGACTAGCGGGAGGTCCTACGAGCAGTACTTC.

This clone was detected many times. The chain links TRBV19 to TRBJ2-1; 10 nucleotides match TRBD2. There are 13 residues in the CDR3. V was pared by 9 bases and J by 6 bases, with 5 bases of the junction left unmatched. Germline V CDR1 and CDR2: LNHDA, SQIVND (reference sequence). In DNA form, the CDR3 reads TGTGCCAGCGTGCCTAGCGGGAGCAATGAGCAGTTCTTC. Translating it yields CASVPSGSNEQFF.

CDR3 in amino acids: CSVRTVETQYF. The CDR3 DNA reads as TGCAGCGTTCGGACTGTAGAGACCCAGTACTTC. This chain uses TRBV29-1 with TRBJ2-5, with D tentatively TRBD2 (5 bases). The ends were cut back, 5 bases at V and 4 bases at J, with 8 bases in the middle. Per the germline V gene, CDR1 is SQVTM and CDR2 is ANQGSEA. This CDR3 contains 11 residues.

This clone occurred a few times. The rearrangement uses TRBV27 and TRBJ2-5; D remains ambiguous. Trimming shortened V by 4 bases and J by 7 bases, and 16 bases separated the two germline ends. The CDR3 length is 14 residues. The germline V gene has CDR1 MNHEY and CDR2 SMNVEV (reference sequence). This CDR3 reads CASSSGFSPGTQYF. The CDR3 DNA sequence: TGTGCCAGCAGTTCAGGATTCTCCCCGGGGACCCAGTACTTC.

This sequence joins TRBV9 and TRBJ2-1, with 8 bases that match TRBD1. The CDR3 totals 15 residues. The germline V gene has CDR1 SGDLS and CDR2 YYNGEE. The V segment lost 5 bases and the J segment 5 bases; nucleotides outside the gene matches: 9. CDR3 sequence: CASSKRQGLNNEQFF. The CDR3 region has the DNA TGTGCCAGCAGTAAAAGACAGGGGTTGAACAATGAGCAGTTCTTC. Using reference TRBV9 and TRBJ2-1 for the parts outside the CDR3, the full variable domain is DSGVTQTPKHLITATGQRVTLRCSPRSGDLSVYWYQQSLDQGLQFLIQYYNGEERAKGNILERFSAQQFPDLHSELNLSSLELGDSALYFCASSKRQGLNNEQFFGPGTRLTVL.

The rearrangement links TRBV7-2 to TRBJ2-1, with no clear D. This CDR3 is built from 12 residues. Germline V gene lookup returns CDR1 SGHTA and CDR2 FQGNSA. V was pared by 0 bases and J by 12 bases, with 9 bases between. The chain's CDR3 is CTSSLAHTMQFF. In DNA, the CDR3 is TGTACCAGCAGCTTAGCGCACACGATGCAGTTCTTC.

The V and J genes are TRBV7-9 and TRBJ2-1; either TRBD1 or TRBD2 may supply D (5 bases each). This CDR3 comprises 13 residues. Per germline, CDR1 SEHNR and CDR2 FQNEAQ (reference sequence). Trimming cost V 1 base and J 10 bases, with 11 bases left between them. CDR3 coding DNA: TGTGCCAGCAGCTTAGTCGGGACCGGGGAGCAGTTCTTC. Translation: CASSLVGTGEQFF.

This sequence joins TRBV11-2 and TRBJ2-2; the match to TRBD2 covers 9 bases. The CDR3 contains 16 residues. V lost 6 bases to trimming and J lost 4 bases; unmatched junction nucleotides: 9. Per germline, CDR1 SGHAT and CDR2 FQNNGV. The CDR3 DNA follows: TGTGCCAGCAGACGCACGGCGGGAGGGGGCACCGGGGAGCTGTTTTTT. Translation: CASRRTAGGGTGELFF.